This T cell receptor (beta chain) was captured by sequencing in a study of cytomegalovirus exposure and HLA in healthy donors. Study outcomes and limitations: CMV serostatus was the only immune exposure information that was available. In vitro assays verified that three CMV-associated chains recognized CMV antigens specifically. In an earlier analysis, about 87% or about 30%: the productive usage of most TCR beta V segments.

This CDR3 is 13 amino acids long. V was cut by 3 bases and J by 6 bases, with 8 bases left in between. In germline, CDR1 is KGHSH, CDR2 LQKENI. Points on this clone: The antigen remains unidentified.

Primers: 60 Vbeta forward and 13 Jbeta reverse. Some clones are missing from TCRdb's copy, which holds only in-frame ones; the method was immunoSEQ multiplex PCR. Of over 150,000 clones in the sample, 65% to 80% are singletons; the top ten hold around 4.1%. The sequenced material came from PBMCs. The chain joins TRBV18 to TRBJ1-4; D remains ambiguous. This TCR was recovered from a woman in her forties in good health and CMV-seronegative. Here the CDR3 DNA reads TGTGCCAGCTCACCTCTAGCGGATGAAAAACTGTTTTTT. Amino acid sequence: CASSPLADEKLFF.